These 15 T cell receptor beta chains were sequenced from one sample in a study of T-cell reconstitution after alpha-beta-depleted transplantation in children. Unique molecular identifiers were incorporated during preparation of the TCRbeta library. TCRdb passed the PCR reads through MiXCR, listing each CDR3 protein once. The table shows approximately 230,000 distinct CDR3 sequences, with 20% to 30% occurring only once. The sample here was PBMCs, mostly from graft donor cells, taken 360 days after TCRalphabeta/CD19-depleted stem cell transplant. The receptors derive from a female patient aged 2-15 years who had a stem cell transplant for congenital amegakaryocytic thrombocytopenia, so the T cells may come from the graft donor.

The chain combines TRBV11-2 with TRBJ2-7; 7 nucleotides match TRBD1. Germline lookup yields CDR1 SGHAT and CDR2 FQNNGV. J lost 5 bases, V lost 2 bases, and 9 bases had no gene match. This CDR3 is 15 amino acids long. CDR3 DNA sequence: TGTGCCAGCAGCTTAAGAAGAGGGGGCGACCACGAGCAGTACTTC. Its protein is CASSLRRGGDHEQYF.

CDR3 sequence reads: CASSQGWRDEQFF. The CDR3 DNA reads TGTGCCAGCAGTCAGGGCTGGCGCGATGAGCAGTTCTTC. The chain recombines TRBV2 with TRBJ2-1; D might be TRBD1 (5 bases). This CDR3 contains 13 residues. Germline V lookup: CDR1 SNHLY, CDR2 FYNNEI. V shed 5 bases and J shed 8 bases, with 13 bases lying between them.

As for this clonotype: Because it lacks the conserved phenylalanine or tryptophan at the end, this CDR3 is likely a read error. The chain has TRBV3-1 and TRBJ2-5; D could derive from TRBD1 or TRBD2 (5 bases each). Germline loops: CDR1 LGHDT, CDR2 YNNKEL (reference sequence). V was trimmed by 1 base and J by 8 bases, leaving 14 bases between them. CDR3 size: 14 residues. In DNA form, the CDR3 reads TGTGCCAGCAGCCAAGTCGGGACCCCAAGTACCCAGTACGTC. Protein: CASSQVGTPSTQYV.

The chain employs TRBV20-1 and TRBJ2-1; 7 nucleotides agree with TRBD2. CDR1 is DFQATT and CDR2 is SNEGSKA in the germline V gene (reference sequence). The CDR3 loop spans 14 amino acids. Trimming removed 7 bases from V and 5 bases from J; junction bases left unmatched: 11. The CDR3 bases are TGCAGTGTAGGATTTAGCGGGTGGAACAATGAGCAGTTCTTC. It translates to CSVGFSGWNNEQFF.

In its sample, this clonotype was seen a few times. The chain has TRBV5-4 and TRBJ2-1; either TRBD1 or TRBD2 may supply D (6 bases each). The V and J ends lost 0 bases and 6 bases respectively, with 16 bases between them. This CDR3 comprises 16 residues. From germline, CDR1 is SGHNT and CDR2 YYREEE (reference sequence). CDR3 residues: CASSLAIRGRGNEQFF. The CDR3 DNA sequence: TGTGCCAGCAGCTTGGCCATCCGGGGGCGCGGCAATGAGCAGTTCTTC.

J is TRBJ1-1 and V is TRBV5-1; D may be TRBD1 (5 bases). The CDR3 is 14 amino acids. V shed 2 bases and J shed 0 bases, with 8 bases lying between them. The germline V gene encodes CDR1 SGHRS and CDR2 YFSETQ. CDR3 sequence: CASSLGVMNTEAFF. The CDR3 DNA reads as TGCGCCAGCAGCTTAGGGGTCATGAACACTGAAGCTTTCTTT.

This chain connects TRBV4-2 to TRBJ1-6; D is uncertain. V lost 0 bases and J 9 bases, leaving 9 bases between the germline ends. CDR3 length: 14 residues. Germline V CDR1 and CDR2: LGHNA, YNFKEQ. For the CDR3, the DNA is TGTGCCAGCAGCCAAGATACGGGCAGTTCACCCCTCCACTTT. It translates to CASSQDTGSSPLHF.

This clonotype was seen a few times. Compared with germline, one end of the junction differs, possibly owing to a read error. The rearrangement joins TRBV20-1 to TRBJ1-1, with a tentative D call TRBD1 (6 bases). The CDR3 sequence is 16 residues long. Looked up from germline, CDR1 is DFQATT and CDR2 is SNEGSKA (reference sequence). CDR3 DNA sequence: TGCAATGCTAGAGATCCGTGGGGGGGGACAAACACTGAAGCTTTCTTT. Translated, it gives CNARDPWGGTNTEAFF.

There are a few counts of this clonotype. CDR3 amino acids: CASSPRPARNEQFF. The CDR3 DNA reads as TGTGCCAGCTCCCCTCGGCCGGCGCGGAATGAGCAGTTCTTC. The chain is built from TRBV12-3 or TRBV12-4 and TRBJ2-1, with D hard to call. Trimming shortened V by 8 bases and J by 7 bases, and 18 bases separated the two germline ends. The CDR3 runs to 14 residues.

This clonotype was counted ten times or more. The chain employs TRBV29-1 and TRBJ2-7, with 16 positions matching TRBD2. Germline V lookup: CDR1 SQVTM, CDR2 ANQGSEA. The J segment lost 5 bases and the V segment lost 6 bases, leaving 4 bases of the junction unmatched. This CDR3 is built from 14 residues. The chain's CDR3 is CSVGTSGRADEQYF. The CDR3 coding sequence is TGCAGCGTGGGGACTAGCGGGAGGGCCGACGAGCAGTACTTC.

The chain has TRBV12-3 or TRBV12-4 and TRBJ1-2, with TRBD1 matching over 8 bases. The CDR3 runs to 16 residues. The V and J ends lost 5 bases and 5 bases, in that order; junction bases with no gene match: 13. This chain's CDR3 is CASSPAPGTGYYGYTF. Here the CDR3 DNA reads TGTGCCAGCAGTCCGGCGCCCGGGACAGGATATTATGGCTACACCTTC.

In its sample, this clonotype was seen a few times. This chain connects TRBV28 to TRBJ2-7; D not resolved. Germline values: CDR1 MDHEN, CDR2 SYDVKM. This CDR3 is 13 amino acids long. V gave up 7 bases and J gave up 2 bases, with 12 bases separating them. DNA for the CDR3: TGTGCCAGCAAGGGTAGCTTTACCTACGAGCAGTACTTC. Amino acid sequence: CASKGSFTYEQYF.

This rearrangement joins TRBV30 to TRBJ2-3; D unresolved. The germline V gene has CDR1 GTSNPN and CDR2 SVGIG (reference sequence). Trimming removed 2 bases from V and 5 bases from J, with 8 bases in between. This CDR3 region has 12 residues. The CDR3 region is CAWSPLIDTQYF. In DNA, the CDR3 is TGTGCCTGGAGTCCTCTCATAGATACGCAGTATTTT.

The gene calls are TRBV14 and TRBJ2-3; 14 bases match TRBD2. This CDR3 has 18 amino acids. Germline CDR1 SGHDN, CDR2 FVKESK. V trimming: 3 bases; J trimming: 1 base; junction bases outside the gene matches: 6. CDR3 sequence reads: CASSQGLAGARGTDTQYF. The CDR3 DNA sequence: TGTGCCAGCAGCCAGGGACTAGCGGGAGCGAGGGGCACAGATACGCAGTATTTT.

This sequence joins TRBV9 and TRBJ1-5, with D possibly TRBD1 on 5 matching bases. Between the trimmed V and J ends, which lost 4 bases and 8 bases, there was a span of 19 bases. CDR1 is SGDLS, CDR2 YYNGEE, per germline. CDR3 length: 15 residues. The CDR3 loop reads CASSIRDGLGEPQHF. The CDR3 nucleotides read TGTGCCAGCAGCATACGGGACGGACTAGGGGAGCCCCAGCATTTT.